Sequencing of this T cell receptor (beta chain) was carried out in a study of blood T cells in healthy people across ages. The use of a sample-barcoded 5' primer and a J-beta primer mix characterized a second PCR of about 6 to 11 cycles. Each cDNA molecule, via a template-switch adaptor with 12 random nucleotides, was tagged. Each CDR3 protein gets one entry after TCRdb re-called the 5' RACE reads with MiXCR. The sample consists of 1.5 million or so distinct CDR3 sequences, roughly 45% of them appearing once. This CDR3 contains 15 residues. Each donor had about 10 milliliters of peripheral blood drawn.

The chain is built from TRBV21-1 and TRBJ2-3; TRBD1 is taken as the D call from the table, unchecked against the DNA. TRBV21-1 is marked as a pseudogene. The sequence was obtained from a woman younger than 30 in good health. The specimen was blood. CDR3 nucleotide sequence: TGTGCCAGCAGCATAACGGGACCTAACATAGATACGCAGTATTTT. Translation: CASSITGPNIDTQYF.